Shown below are 7 T cell receptor beta chains from a single sample sequenced in a study of blood T cells in healthy people across ages. Primed by a sample-barcoded 5' primer and a J-beta primer mix, a second PCR proceeded for 7 to 11 cycles. TCRdb fed the 5' RACE reads into MiXCR, producing one record per CDR3 protein. The sample shows some 900,000 distinct CDR3 sequences, about 44% of them seen only once. Input material: blood. These receptors all stem from a man younger than 40 in good health.

CDR3 DNA: TGCGCCAGCAGCTTACAATTAGTGCAGTTCTTC. This gives the protein CASSLQLVQFF. The chain joins TRBV5-1 to TRBJ2-1; D not certain. Germline-derived CDR1 and CDR2 are SGHRS and YFSETQ. Trimming removed 2 bases at V and 12 bases at J, with 9 bases between. This CDR3 has 11 amino acids.

The chain carries TRBV28 and TRBJ1-1; D is undetermined. CDR3 length equals 14 residues. The V end was cut by 5 bases, the J end by 4 bases, with 14 bases between. Germline V gene sequence: CDR1 MDHEN, CDR2 SYDVKM. CDR3 region: CASSVNPSTTEAFF. In DNA, the CDR3 is TGTGCCAGCAGTGTAAATCCATCAACCACTGAAGCTTTCTTT.

For this clonotype: The germline gene is not matched at one end of the junction; a read error may be the cause. This chain connects TRBV5-1 to TRBJ2-7; maybe TRBD2 (6 bases). The CDR3 totals 15 residues. CDR1 and CDR2 (germline): SGHRS, YFSETQ. Written as DNA, the CDR3 is TGCGCCGGCAGCGGATTCGCGGGGCACTCCTACGAGCAGTACTTC. It encodes CAGSGFAGHSYEQYF.

With regard to this clonotype: A much larger clone lies a single base off, so this may be a read error. This sequence joins TRBV6-5 and TRBJ1-1; the D gene is possibly TRBD1 (5 bases). The CDR3 is made up of 14 amino acids. In germline, CDR1 is MNHEY, CDR2 SVGAGI. V was pared by 3 bases and J by 3 bases, with 11 bases between. CDR3 DNA sequence: TGTGCCAGCAGTTATAGGGGCCTGGACACTGAAGCTTTCTTT. As protein: CASSYRGLDTEAFF.

V gene TRBV12-3 or TRBV12-4 combines with J gene TRBJ1-4; possible D gene TRBD1, 6 bases. V was trimmed by 4 bases and J by 0 bases, leaving 9 bases between them. CDR3 size: 15 residues. Here the CDR3 DNA reads TGTGCCAGCAGTTGGACAGACCCAACTAATGAAAAACTGTTTTTT. The encoded protein is CASSWTDPTNEKLFF.

The rearrangement links TRBV4-1 to TRBJ2-1; D may be TRBD2 (6 bases). The CDR3 has 16 residues. V was shortened by 4 bases and J by 2 bases, with 15 bases between the two germline ends. The germline V gene encodes CDR1 MGHRA and CDR2 YSYEKL. CDR3 region: CASSPIGAGPYNEQFF. The CDR3 DNA is TGCGCCAGCAGCCCGATTGGGGCGGGGCCCTACAATGAGCAGTTCTTC.

The rearrangement uses TRBV25-1 and TRBJ2-7, with D unclear. V lost 6 bases and J lost 3, with 15 bases in between. In germline, CDR1 is MGHDK, CDR2 SYGVNS. The CDR3 sequence is 14 residues long. Here the CDR3 reads CASSGRRENYEQYF. CDR3 nucleotides: TGTGCCAGCAGCGGCCGAAGGGAAAACTACGAGCAGTACTTC.